The present TCR beta chain was sequenced within a study of early T cells in non-severe SARS-CoV-2 infection. Overall study context: The authors sequenced bulk RNA from unsorted whole blood, leaving chains unpaired.

Separate cDNA molecules each had unique molecular identifiers attached to them. TCRdb re-called the 5' RACE reads through MiXCR, storing one row per CDR3 protein. Among 100,000 to 150,000 distinct CDR3 sequences, about 16% were seen once, and the ten largest hold just over 20%. The clonotype comes from an adult who was a healthcare worker with PCR-confirmed SARS-CoV-2 infection or an uninfected control (not recorded which). The sequenced sample was whole blood.

This CDR3 is CASSPHGGGTEAFF. The CDR3 DNA follows: TGTGCCAGCAGTCCCCACGGGGGCGGCACTGAAGCTTTCTTT. This sequence joins TRBV12-3 or TRBV12-4 and TRBJ1-1; a possible D gene is TRBD1 (6 bases). The V gene lost 5 bases and the J gene lost 4 bases, with 14 bases spanning the gap. The CDR3 is 14 amino acids.